This T cell receptor beta chain derives from a study of beta chain features in type 1 diabetes. A few counts support this clone. Its antigen is unidentified. Investigators reverse transcribed all isolated RNA, so they sequenced expressed TCRB transcripts. The method was immunoSEQ multiplex PCR; TCRdb's version includes in-frame clones alone and lacks a portion of them. The sample contains 200,000 to 250,000 clones, around 13% of which appear only once. Whole-study results and caveats: TCRB CDR3s were moderately but significantly shorter in Type 1 diabetes patients in all four CD4+ subsets.

The CDR3 spans 13 residues. The J segment lost 10 bases and the V segment lost 4 bases, leaving 8 bases of the junction unmatched. The germline gives CDR1 SGHNT, CDR2 YYREEE (reference sequence). Sequenced sample: naive CD4+ T cells from blood. This sequence joins TRBV5-4 and TRBJ2-1; 7 nucleotides align to TRBD2. This sequence was found in a young man with type 1 diabetes. CDR3 bases: TGTGCCAGCAGCCCACTAGCGAGCTCGGAGCAGTTCTTC. Amino acid sequence: CASSPLASSEQFF.